The rows below give T cell receptor beta chains drawn from one sample of a study of blood T cell repertoires in COVID-19. The assay was immunoSEQ multiplex PCR, and TCRdb's table has in-frame clones only and misses some. The sample shows about 100,000 clones, roughly 80% of them seen only once. Sequenced material: peripheral blood. The receptors stem from a human donor in a cohort sampled during active COVID-19. Both conserved end residues are part of each CDR3. Fields, in order: D gene, J gene, V gene, clone size, CDR3 DNA, CDR3 protein. The D gene is left open where the match is weak. Not all rows give a size; the values are once, few, many and, for expanded clones, a class.

D: .; J: TRBJ1-6; V: TRBV5-1; size: .; DNA: TGCGCCAGCACCAAATTGACAGCCGCCTGCTCTAATTCACCCCTCCACTTT; CDR3: CASTKLTAACSNSPLHF
D: TRBD2; J: TRBJ2-3; V: TRBV7-2; size: once; DNA: TGTGCCAGCAGCCTAGCGGGGACTAGCGCAGATACGCAGTATTTT; CDR3: CASSLAGTSADTQYF
D: .; J: TRBJ1-5; V: TRBV5-1; size: few; DNA: TGCGCCAGCAGCTGGGTCGGACTTTCGAGCAATCAGCCCCAGCATTTT; CDR3: CASSWVGLSSNQPQHF
D: .; J: TRBJ1-2; V: TRBV7-2; size: .; DNA: TGTGCCAGCAGCGCAACGACAGGACCCTATGGCTACACCTTC; CDR3: CASSATTGPYGYTF
D: TRBD1; J: TRBJ2-7; V: TRBV2; size: once; DNA: TGTGCCAGCAGTTGGACAGGGCCATCTTACTTC; CDR3: CASSWTGPSYF
D: TRBD1; J: TRBJ2-7; V: TRBV5-4; size: .; DNA: TGTGCCAGCAGATGGGGACAGGGACCCTACGAGCAGTACTTC; CDR3: CASRWGQGPYEQYF
D: TRBD2; J: TRBJ2-7; V: TRBV7-2; size: once; DNA: TGTGCCAGCAGCGCGGGACTAGCGGGAGCCTACGAGCAGTACTTC; CDR3: CASSAGLAGAYEQYF
D: .; J: TRBJ1-1; V: TRBV7-2; size: .; DNA: TGTGCCAGCAGCGCCCCCCGGGGGGGCACTGAAGCTTTCTTT; CDR3: CASSAPRGGTEAFF
D: .; J: TRBJ1-4; V: TRBV9; size: .; DNA: TGTGCCAGCAGCGTACAGGGTCTGACTAATGAAAAACTGTTTTTT; CDR3: CASSVQGLTNEKLFF
D: .; J: TRBJ1-3; V: TRBV6-5; size: .; DNA: TGTGCCAGCAGAGACAGCGGAAACACCATATATTTT; CDR3: CASRDSGNTIYF
D: .; J: TRBJ2-2; V: TRBV25-1; size: .; DNA: TGTGCCAGCAACCCAAGGACTCCCTTTAACACCGGGGAGCTGTTTTTT; CDR3: CASNPRTPFNTGELFF
D: TRBD1; J: TRBJ1-6; V: TRBV4-1; size: .; DNA: TGCGCCAGCAGCCGTTGGACAGGTTTAAATTCACCCCTCCACTTT; CDR3: CASSRWTGLNSPLHF
D: .; J: TRBJ1-4; V: TRBV5-1; size: once; DNA: TGCGCCAGCAGCTTGGGGCGGGGAGCGGAAAAACTGTTTTTT; CDR3: CASSLGRGAEKLFF